This TCR beta chain is drawn from a study of T cell repertoires in cytomegalovirus infection. This clonotype was detected once. The antigen is not known. The ends lost 0 bases at V and 6 bases at J; junction bases unmatched: 1. The CDR3 spans 14 residues. CDR1 and CDR2 from the germline V gene are PRHDT and FYEKMQ (reference sequence). One entry per CDR3 protein results from TCRdb running MiXCR on the reads. Among 69,000 or so distinct CDR3 sequences, around 30% were seen once, and the ten largest hold 59%. Source: CD8+ T cells from cultured PBMCs, taken from culture after CMV antigen stimulation. The chain recombines TRBV13 with TRBJ2-3; 9 bases are a match to TRBD1. This sequence was found in a human donor in good health (CMV status not recorded). Some clones in this sample may be carry-over from other donors' samples. CDR3 sequence: CASSLGQGADTQYF. The CDR3 DNA follows: TGTGCCAGCAGCTTAGGACAGGGGGCGGATACGCAGTATTTT.